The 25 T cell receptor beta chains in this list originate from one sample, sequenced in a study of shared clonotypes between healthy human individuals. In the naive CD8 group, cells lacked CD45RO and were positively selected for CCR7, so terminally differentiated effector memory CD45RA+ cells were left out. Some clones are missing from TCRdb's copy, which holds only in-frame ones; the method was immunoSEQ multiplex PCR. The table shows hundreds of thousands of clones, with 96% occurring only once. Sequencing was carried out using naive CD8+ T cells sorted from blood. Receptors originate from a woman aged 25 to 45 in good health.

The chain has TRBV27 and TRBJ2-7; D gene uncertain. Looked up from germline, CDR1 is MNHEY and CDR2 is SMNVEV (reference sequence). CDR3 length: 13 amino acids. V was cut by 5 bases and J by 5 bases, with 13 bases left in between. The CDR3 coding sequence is TGTGCCAGCAGTCTAAATAGGCACCACGAGCAGTACTTC. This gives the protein CASSLNRHHEQYF.

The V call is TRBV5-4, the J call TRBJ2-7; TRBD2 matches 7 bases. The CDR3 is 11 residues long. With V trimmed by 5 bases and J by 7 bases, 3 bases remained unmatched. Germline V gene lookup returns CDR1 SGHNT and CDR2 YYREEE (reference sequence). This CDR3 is CASSLLAEQYF. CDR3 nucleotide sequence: TGTGCCAGCAGTTTACTAGCGGAGCAGTACTTC.

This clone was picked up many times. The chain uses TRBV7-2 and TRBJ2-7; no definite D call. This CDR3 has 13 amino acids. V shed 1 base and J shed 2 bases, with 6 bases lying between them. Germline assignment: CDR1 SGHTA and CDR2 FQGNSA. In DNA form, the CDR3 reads TGTGCCAGCAGCTTAGGCATCGCCTACGAGCAGTACTTC. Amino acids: CASSLGIAYEQYF.

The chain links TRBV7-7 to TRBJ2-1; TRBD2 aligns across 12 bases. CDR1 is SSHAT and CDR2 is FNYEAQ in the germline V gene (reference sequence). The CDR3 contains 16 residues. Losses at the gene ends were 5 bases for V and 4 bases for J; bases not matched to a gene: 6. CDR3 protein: CASSPSLAGGYNEQFF. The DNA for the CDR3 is TGTGCCAGCAGCCCTAGTCTAGCGGGAGGGTACAATGAGCAGTTCTTC.

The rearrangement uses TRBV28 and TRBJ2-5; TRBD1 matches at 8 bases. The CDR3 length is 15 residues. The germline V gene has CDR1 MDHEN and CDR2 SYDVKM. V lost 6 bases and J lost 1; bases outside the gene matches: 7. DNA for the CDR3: TGTGCCAGCAGACTAGGACAGGGACTCCAAGAGACCCAGTACTTC. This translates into CASRLGQGLQETQYF. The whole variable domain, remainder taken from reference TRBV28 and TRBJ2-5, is DVKVTQSSRYLVKRTGEKVFLECVQDMDHENMFWYRQDPGLGLRLIYFSYDVKMKEKGDIPEGYSVSREKKERFSLILESASTNQTSMYLCASRLGQGLQETQYFGPGTRLLVL.

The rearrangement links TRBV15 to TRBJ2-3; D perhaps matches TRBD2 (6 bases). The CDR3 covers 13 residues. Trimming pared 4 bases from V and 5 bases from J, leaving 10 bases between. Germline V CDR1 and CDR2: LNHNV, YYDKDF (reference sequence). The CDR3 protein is CATSTTGEDTQYF. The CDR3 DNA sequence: TGTGCCACCAGCACGACGGGGGAAGATACGCAGTATTTT.

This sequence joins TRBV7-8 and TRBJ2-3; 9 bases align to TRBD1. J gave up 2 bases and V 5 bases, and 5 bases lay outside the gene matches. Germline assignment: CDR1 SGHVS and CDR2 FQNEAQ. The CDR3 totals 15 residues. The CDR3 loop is CASSRGTGNTDTQYF. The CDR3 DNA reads TGTGCCAGCAGCCGCGGGACAGGGAACACAGATACGCAGTATTTT.

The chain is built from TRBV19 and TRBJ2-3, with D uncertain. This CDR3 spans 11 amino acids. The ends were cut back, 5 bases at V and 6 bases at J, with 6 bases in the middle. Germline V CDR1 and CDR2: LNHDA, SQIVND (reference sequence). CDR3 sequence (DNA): TGTGCCAGTAGTTCGGGTGATACGCAGTATTTT. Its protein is CASSSGDTQYF. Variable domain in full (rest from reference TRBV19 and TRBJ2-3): DGGITQSPKYLFRKEGQNVTLSCEQNLNHDAMYWYRQDPGQGLRLIYYSQIVNDFQKGDIAEGYSVSREKKESFPLTVTSAQKNPTAFYLCASSSGDTQYFGPGTRLTVL.

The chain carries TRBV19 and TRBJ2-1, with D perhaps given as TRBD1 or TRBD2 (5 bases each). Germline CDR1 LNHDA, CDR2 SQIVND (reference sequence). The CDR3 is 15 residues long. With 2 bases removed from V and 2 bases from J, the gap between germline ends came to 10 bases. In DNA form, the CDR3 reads TGTGCCAGTAGTATATCGGGGCTTACCTACAATGAGCAGTTCTTC. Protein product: CASSISGLTYNEQFF.

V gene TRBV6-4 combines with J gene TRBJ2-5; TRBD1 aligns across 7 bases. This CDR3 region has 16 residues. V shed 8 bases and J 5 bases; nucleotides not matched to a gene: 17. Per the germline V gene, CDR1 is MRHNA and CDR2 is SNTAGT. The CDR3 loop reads CASGTGRGRLRETQYF. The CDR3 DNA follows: TGTGCCAGCGGCACGGGTAGGGGGCGGTTGAGGGAGACCCAGTACTTC.

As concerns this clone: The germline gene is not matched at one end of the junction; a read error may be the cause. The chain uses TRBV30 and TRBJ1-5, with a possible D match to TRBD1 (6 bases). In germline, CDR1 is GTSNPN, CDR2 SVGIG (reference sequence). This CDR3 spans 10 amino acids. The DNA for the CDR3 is TGCCTACAGGGAAGTCAGCCCCAGCATTTT. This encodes CLQGSQPQHF.

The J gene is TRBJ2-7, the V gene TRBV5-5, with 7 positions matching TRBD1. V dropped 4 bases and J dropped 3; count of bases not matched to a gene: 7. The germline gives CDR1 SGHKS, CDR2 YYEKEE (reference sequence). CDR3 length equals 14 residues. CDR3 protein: CASSGRDRYYEQYF. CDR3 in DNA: TGTGCCAGCAGCGGCCGGGACAGATACTACGAGCAGTACTTC.

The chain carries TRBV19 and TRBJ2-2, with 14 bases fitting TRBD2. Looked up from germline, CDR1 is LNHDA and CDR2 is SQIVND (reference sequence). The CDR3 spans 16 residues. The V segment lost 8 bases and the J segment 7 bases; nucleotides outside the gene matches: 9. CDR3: CASFPGLAGVYGELFF. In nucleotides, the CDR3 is TGTGCCAGTTTTCCGGGACTAGCGGGAGTTTACGGGGAGCTGTTTTTT.

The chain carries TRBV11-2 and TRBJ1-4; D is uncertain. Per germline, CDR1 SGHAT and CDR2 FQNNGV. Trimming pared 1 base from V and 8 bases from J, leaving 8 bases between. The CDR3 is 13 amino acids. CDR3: CASSLGSWEKLFF. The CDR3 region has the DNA TGTGCCAGCAGCTTAGGAAGTTGGGAAAAACTGTTTTTT.

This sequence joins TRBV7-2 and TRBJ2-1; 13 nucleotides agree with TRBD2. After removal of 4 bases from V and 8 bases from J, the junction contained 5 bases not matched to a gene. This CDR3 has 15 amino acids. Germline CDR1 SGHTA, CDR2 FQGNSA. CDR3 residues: CASSYGLAGVYEQFF. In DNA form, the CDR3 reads TGTGCCAGCAGCTACGGACTAGCGGGAGTATATGAGCAGTTCTTC.

The CDR3 DNA sequence: TGTGCCAGCAGTTCGACTAGCGGGCCTAAAGTAGCTGACCCTTACGAGCAGTACTTC. Amino acid sequence: CASSSTSGPKVADPYEQYF. The rearrangement links TRBV27 to TRBJ2-7; 10 positions agree with TRBD2. The CDR3 is 19 residues long. J was trimmed by 4 bases and V by 4 bases; bases with no gene match: 19. CDR1 and CDR2 from the germline V gene are MNHEY and SMNVEV (reference sequence).

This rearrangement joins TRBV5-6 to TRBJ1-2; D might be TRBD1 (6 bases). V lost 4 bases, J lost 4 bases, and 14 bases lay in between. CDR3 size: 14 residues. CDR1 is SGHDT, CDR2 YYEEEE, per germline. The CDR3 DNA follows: TGTGCCAGCAGCGCGCAGGACAGATTCTATGGCTACACCTTC. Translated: CASSAQDRFYGYTF. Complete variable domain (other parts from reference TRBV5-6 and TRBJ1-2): DAGVTQSPTHLIKTRGQQVTLRCSPKSGHDTVSWYQQALGQGPQFIFQYYEEEERQRGNFPDRFSGHQFPNYSSELNVNALLLGDSALYLCASSAQDRFYGYTFGSGTRLTVV.

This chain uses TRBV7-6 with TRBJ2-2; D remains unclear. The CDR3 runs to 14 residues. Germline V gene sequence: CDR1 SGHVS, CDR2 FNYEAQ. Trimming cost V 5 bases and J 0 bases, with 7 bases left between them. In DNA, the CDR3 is TGTGCCAGCAGCCCCCGACCGAACACCGGGGAGCTGTTTTTT. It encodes CASSPRPNTGELFF.

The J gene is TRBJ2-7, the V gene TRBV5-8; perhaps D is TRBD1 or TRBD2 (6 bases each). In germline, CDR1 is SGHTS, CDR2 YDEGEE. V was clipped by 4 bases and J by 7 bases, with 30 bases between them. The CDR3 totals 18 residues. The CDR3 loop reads CASSGLTTTGWRGGEQYF. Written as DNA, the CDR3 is TGTGCCAGCAGCGGACTAACTACTACAGGGTGGCGGGGAGGTGAGCAGTACTTC.

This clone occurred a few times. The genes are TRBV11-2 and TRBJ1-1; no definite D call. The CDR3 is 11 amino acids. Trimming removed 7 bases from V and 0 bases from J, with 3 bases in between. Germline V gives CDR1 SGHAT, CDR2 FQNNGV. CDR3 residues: CASTLNTEAFF. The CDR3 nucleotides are TGTGCCAGCACGCTGAACACTGAAGCTTTCTTT.

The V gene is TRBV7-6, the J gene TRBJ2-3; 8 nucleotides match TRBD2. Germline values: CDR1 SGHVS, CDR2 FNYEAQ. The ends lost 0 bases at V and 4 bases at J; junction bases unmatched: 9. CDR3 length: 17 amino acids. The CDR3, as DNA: TGTGCCAGCAGCTTAGCTTTCCTAGCGGGCATGTCAGATACGCAGTATTTT. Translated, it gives CASSLAFLAGMSDTQYF.

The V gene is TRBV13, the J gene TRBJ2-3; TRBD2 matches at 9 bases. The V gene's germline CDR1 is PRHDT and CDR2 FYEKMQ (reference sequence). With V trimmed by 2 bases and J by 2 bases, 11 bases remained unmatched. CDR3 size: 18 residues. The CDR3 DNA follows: TGTGCCAGCAGCTTATGGTCGGGCCTAGCGGGGTACACAGATACGCAGTATTTT. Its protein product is CASSLWSGLAGYTDTQYF.

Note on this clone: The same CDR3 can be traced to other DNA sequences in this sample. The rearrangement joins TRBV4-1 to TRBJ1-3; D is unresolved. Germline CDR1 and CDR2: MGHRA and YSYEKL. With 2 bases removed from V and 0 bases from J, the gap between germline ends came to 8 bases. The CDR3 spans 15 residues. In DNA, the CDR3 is TGCGCCAGCAGCCAAACGCGGAGCTCTGGAAACACCATATATTTT. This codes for CASSQTRSSGNTIYF.

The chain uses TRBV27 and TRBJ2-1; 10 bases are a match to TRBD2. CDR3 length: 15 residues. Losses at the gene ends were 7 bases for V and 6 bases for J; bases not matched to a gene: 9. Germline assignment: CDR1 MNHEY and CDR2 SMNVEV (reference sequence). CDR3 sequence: CASNEGLATFNEQFF. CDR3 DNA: TGTGCCAGCAACGAGGGACTAGCGACCTTCAATGAGCAGTTCTTC.

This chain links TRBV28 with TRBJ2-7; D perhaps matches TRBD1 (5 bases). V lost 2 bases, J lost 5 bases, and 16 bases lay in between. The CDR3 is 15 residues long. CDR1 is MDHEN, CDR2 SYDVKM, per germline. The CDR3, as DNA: TGTGCCAGCAGTTTAATATGGGATCAGGGAAACGAGCAGTACTTC. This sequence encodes CASSLIWDQGNEQYF.